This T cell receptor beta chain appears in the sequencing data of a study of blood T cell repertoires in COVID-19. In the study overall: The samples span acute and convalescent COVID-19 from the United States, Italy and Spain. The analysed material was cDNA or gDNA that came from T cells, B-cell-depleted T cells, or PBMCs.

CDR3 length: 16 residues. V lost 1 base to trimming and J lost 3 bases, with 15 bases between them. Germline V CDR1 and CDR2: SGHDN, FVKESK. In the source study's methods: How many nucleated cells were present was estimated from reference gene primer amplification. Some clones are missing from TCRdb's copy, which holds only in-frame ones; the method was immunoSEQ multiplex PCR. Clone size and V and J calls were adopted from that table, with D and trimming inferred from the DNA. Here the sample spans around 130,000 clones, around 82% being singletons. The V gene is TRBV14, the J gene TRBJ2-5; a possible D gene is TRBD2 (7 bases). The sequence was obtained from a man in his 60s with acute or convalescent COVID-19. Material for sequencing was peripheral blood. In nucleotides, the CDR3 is TGTGCCAGCAGCCAAGGCGGGGGCGCAATGGAAGAGACCCAGTACTTC. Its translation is CASSQGGGAMEETQYF.